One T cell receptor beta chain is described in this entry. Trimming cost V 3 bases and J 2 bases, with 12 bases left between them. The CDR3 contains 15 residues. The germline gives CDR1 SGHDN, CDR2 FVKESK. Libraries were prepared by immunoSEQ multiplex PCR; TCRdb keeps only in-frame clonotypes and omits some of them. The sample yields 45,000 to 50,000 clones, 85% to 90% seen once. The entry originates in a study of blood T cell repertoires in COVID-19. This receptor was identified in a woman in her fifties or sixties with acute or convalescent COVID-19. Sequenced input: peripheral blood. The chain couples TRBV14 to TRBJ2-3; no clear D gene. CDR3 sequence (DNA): TGTGCCAGCAGCCAGATAGGCGGATTCACAGATACGCAGTATTTT. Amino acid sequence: CASSQIGGFTDTQYF.